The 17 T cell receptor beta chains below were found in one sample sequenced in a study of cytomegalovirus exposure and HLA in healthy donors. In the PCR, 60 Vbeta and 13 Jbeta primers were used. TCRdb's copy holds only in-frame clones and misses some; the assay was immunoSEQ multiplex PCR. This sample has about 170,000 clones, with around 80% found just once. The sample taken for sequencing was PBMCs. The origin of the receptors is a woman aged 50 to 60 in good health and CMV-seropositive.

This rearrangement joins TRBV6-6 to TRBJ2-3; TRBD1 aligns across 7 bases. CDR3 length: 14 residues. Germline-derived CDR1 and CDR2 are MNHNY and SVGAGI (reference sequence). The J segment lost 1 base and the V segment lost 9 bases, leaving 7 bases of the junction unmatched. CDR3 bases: TGTGCCAGTAAGGGGGCCGGGGGCACAGATACGCAGTATTTT. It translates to CASKGAGGTDTQYF.

The CDR3 here is CASSSLTGVLGDTQYF. The DNA of the CDR3 is TGTGCCAGCAGTTCTTTAACAGGGGTATTGGGAGATACGCAGTATTTT. This chain uses TRBV27 with TRBJ2-3; 7 bases are shared with TRBD1. The CDR3 consists of 16 residues. V trimming: 4 bases; J trimming: 5 bases; junction bases outside the gene matches: 12. Germline assignment: CDR1 MNHEY and CDR2 SMNVEV (reference sequence).

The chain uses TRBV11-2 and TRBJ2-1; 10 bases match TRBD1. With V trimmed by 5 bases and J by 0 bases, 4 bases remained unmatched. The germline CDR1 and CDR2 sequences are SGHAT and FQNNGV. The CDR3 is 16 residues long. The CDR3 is CASSPRTGGSYNEQFF. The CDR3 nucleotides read TGTGCCAGCAGCCCACGGACAGGGGGCTCCTACAATGAGCAGTTCTTC.

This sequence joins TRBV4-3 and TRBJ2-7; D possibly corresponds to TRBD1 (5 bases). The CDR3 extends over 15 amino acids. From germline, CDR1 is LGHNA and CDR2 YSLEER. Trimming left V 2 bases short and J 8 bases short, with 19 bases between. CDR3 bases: TGCGCCAGCAGCCAATCCACAGGATTCCTACGACAGCAGTACTTC. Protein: CASSQSTGFLRQQYF.

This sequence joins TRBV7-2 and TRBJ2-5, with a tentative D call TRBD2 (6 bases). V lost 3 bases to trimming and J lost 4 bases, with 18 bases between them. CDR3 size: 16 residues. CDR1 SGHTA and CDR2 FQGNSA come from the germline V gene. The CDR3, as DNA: TGTGCCAGCAGCTTCCCCCGTGGAGGGTCGCGAGAGACCCAGTACTTC. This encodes CASSFPRGGSRETQYF. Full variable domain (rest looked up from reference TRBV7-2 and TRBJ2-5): GAGVSQSPSNKVTEKGKDVELRCDPISGHTALYWYRQSLGQGLEFLIYFQGNSAPDKSGLPSDRFSAERTGGSVSTLTIQRTQQEDSAVYLCASSFPRGGSRETQYFGPGTRLLVL.

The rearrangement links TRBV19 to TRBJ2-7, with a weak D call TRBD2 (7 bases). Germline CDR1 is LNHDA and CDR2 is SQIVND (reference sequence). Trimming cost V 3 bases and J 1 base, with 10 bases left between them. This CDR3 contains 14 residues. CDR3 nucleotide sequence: TGTGCCAGTAGTATTCGGGGGGCGTCCTACGAGCAGTACTTC. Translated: CASSIRGASYEQYF. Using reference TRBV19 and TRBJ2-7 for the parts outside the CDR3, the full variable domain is DGGITQSPKYLFRKEGQNVTLSCEQNLNHDAMYWYRQDPGQGLRLIYYSQIVNDFQKGDIAEGYSVSREKKESFPLTVTSAQKNPTAFYLCASSIRGASYEQYFGPGTRLTVT.

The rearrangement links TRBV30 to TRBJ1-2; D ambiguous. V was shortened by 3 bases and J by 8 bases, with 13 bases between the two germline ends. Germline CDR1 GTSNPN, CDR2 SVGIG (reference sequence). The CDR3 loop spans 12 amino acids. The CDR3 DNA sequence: TGTGCCTGGAGCGACGACCGGGGAGGCTACACCTTC. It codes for CAWSDDRGGYTF. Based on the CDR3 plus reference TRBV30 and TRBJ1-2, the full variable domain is SQTIHQWPATLVQPVGSPLSLECTVEGTSNPNLYWYRQAAGRGLQLLFYSVGIGQISSEVPQNLSASRPQDRQFILSSKKLLLSDSGFYLCAWSDDRGGYTFGSGTRLTVV.

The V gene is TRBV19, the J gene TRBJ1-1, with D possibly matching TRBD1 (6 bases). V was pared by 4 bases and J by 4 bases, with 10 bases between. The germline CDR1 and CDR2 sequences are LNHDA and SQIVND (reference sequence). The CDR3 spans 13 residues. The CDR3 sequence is CASSTNRATEAFF. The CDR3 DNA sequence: TGTGCCAGTAGTACGAACAGGGCCACTGAAGCTTTCTTT.

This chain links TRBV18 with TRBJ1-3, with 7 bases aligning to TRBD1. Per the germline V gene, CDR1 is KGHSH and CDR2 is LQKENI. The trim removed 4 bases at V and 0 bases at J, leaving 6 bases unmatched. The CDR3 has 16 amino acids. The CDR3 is CASSLRTGSSGNTIYF. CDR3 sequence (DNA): TGTGCCAGCTCACTCCGGACAGGAAGCTCTGGAAACACCATATATTTT.

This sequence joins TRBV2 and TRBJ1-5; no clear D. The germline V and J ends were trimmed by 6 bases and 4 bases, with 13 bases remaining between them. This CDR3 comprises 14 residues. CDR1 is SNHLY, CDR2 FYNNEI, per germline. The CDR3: CASSAQPGNQPQHF. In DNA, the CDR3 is TGTGCCAGCAGCGCCCAACCGGGGAATCAGCCCCAGCATTTT.

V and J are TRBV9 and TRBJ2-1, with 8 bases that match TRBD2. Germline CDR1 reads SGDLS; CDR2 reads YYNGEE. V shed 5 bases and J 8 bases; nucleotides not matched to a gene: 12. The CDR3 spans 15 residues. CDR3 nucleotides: TGTGCCAGCAGGGCTAGCGGGCTAATTGGGGATGAGCAGTTCTTC. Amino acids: CASRASGLIGDEQFF.

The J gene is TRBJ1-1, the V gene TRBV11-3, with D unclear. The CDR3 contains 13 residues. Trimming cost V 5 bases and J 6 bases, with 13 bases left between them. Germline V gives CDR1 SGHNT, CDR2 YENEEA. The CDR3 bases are TGTGCCAGCAGCCCGTACAGTGCACCTGAAGCTTTCTTT. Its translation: CASSPYSAPEAFF.

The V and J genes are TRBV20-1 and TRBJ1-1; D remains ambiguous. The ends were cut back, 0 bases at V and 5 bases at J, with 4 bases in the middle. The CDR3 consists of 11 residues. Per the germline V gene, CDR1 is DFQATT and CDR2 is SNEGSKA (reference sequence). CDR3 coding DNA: TGCAGTGCTAGAGATATGACTGAAGCTTTCTTT. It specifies CSARDMTEAFF.

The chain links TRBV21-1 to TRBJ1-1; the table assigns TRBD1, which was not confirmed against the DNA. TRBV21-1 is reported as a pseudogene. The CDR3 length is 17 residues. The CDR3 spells CASSKEGTGGRNTEAFF. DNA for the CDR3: TGTGCCAGCAGCAAAGAGGGAACAGGGGGAAGGAACACTGAAGCTTTCTTT.

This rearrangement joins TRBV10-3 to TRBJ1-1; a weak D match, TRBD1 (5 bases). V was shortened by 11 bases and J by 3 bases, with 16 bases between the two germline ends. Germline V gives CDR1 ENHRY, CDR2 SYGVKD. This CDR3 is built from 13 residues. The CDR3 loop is CAAQDNRDTEAFF. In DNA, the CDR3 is TGTGCCGCGCAGGACAACCGAGACACTGAAGCTTTCTTT.

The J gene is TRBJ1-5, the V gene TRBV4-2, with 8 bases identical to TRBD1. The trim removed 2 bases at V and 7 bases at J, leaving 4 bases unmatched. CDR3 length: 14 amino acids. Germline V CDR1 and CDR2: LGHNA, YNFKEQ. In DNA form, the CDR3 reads TGTGCCAGCAGCCAACGGACAGGGAAACAGCCCCAGCATTTT. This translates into CASSQRTGKQPQHF.

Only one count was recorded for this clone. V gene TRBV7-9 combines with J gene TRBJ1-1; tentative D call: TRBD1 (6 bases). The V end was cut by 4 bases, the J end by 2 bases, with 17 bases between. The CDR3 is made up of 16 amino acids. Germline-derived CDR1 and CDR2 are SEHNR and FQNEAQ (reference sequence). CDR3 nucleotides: TGTGCCAGCAGCTCCCTAGGGAGCAGGGGTAACACTGAAGCTTTCTTT. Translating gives CASSSLGSRGNTEAFF.